This TCR beta chain was sequenced in a study of early T cells in non-severe SARS-CoV-2 infection. Study summary: Chains stayed unpaired after sequencing of bulk RNA from unsorted whole blood.

The CDR3 spans 18 residues. The germline V gene encodes CDR1 MDHEN and CDR2 SYDVKM. V was shortened by 2 bases and J by 4 bases, with 18 bases between the two germline ends. Study-wide findings and caveats: VDJdb matching favored anti-spike CD8 responses, missing private and CD4 specificities.

This clonotype was counted between two and nine times. What it binds is not known. TCRdb ran MiXCR on the 5' RACE reads and lists one entry per CDR3 protein. This sample yields about 110,000 distinct CDR3 sequences, of which 9.5% to 13% are seen a single time; 3% to 3.5% belongs to the top ten. The source material was whole blood. The chain uses TRBV28 and TRBJ2-6, with a tentative D call TRBD2 (6 bases). This TCR was recovered from an adult who was a healthcare worker with PCR-confirmed SARS-CoV-2 infection or an uninfected control (not recorded which). CDR3 in DNA: TGTGCCAGCAGTTTAAGCGCGGGGATCTCCAGGGGGGCCAACGTCCTGACTTTC. Protein product: CASSLSAGISRGANVLTF.